This T cell receptor beta chain was sequenced for a study of response to subunit inactivated influenza vaccine. Study-wide points: The authors suggested that every seasonal influenza vaccination recruits few new T cells.

With regard to this clonotype: Its antigen is not identified.

TCRdb used MiXCR to reprocess the RT-PCR reads, holding one entry per CDR3 protein. The sample consists of roughly 710,000 distinct CDR3 sequences, around 13% of them appearing once. The CDR3 is 14 amino acids. Deletions cut 1 base from V and 5 bases from J, with 11 bases between. Per the germline V gene, CDR1 is SGHVS and CDR2 is FQNEAQ. This chain connects TRBV7-8 to TRBJ2-5, with D unresolved. The receptor was isolated from a man aged 45-60 years who received an inactivated influenza vaccine. The sample consisted of PBMCs from blood, taken around 14 days before vaccination. The DNA of the CDR3 is TGTGCCAGCAGCTTAGGAAATCATGGGGAGACCCAGTACTTC. Translation: CASSLGNHGETQYF.